This T cell receptor (beta chain) emerged from a study of T cells after yellow fever vaccination. Overall study results and limits: Though weaker, the secondary response peaked faster, on day 5 versus 15. Primary-vaccination clones mostly resurfaced post-booster (more than 95% CD4, roughly 90% CD8). Repertoires sorted by FACS could include abundant clonotypes that are contaminants from the bulk population.

Concerning this clonotype itself: Its antigen is currently unknown.

The CDR3 has 15 amino acids. Trimming removed 4 bases from V and 0 bases from J, with 12 bases in between. Template switching by 5'RACE produced TCR cDNA, adding a universal primer site and UMIs. TCRdb reprocessed the 5' RACE reads with MiXCR, giving one entry per CDR3 protein. The table records some 99,000 distinct CDR3 sequences, around 5.8% of them present only once. The J gene is TRBJ1-1, the V gene TRBV12-3 or TRBV12-4; TRBD1 might be the D (6 bases). The clonotype was recovered from a man in his late teens or twenties who received the YFV17D yellow fever vaccine. The sequences come from CD8+ T cells sorted from PBMCs, collected 10 days after the yellow fever booster vaccination. The CDR3 region is CASSSHRAVNTEAFF. The CDR3 nucleotides read TGTGCCAGCAGTTCACACAGGGCAGTGAACACTGAAGCTTTCTTT.